The rows below give T cell receptor beta chains drawn from one sample of a study of pediatric ulcerative colitis. Data came from immunoSEQ multiplex PCR; TCRdb stores just in-frame clones and leaves some out. The sample includes 65,000 or so clones, less than 90% of them seen just once. Material for sequencing was blood. The receptors come from a boy between 10 and 17 years old with severe ulcerative colitis. Both conserved end residues are part of each CDR3. D genes are given only for firm matches. Expanded clones are given a class, and other clones once, few, many or no size at all.

.	TRBJ2-7	.	TRBV4-1	TGCGCCAGCAGCCAAGATGCGGGATACGAGCAGTACTTC	CASSQDAGYEQYF
.	TRBJ2-5	TRBD1	TRBV29-1	TGCAGCGTCGGCCGGGACAGGTCGGAGACCCAGTACTTC	CSVGRDRSETQYF
.	TRBJ2-7	TRBD1	TRBV4-1	TGCGCCAGCAGCCAAGGGACAGGGGTGGGGTACGAGCAGTACTTC	CASSQGTGVGYEQYF
.	TRBJ1-5	.	TRBV10-2	TGCGCCAGCAGTGAGTCGAGTATGAATCAGCCCCAGCATTTT	CASSESSMNQPQHF
.	TRBJ2-3	.	TRBV5-4	TGTGCCTCCCGCTCGGGTGAAGATACGCAGTATTTT	CASRSGEDTQYF
.	TRBJ2-3	.	TRBV13	TGTGCCAGCAGACTGACACTCACTAGCACAGATACGCAGTATTTT	CASRLTLTSTDTQYF
.	TRBJ2-3	.	TRBV13	TGTGCCAGCAGCTTAGGCCGGTTCGGGAGCACAGATACGCAGTATTTT	CASSLGRFGSTDTQYF
.	TRBJ1-6	.	TRBV30	TGTGCCTGGAGCCGGGGGCGCGGAGATTCACCCCTCCACTTT	CAWSRGRGDSPLHF
.	TRBJ2-1	.	TRBV5-4	TGTGCCAGCAGCTTGGGTTCCTACAATGAGCAGTTCTTC	CASSLGSYNEQFF
.	TRBJ2-7	TRBD2	TRBV5-4	TGTGCCAGCAGCGAGGGACTAGCGGGAGCCTACGAGCAGTACTTC	CASSEGLAGAYEQYF
.	TRBJ2-6	TRBD2	TRBV11-2	TGTGCCAGCAGCCCCCTAGCGGGAGACCTCTCTGGGGCCAACGTCCTGACTTTC	CASSPLAGDLSGANVLTF
.	TRBJ2-2	.	TRBV7-7	TGTGCTAGCAGCTTAGCTCTAGGCTTTTTAGCCGGGGAGCTGTTTTTT	CASSLALGFLAGELFF
.	TRBJ1-3	.	TRBV5-4	TGTGCCAGCAGCCCGGACGGAACCACTGGAAACACCATATATTTT	CASSPDGTTGNTIYF
.	TRBJ2-5	TRBD2	TRBV29-1	TGCAGCGTTGCTGGACTAGCGGAAGAGACCCAGTACTTC	CSVAGLAEETQYF
.	TRBJ2-1	.	TRBV13	TGTGCCAGCAGCCACCGGGCTGGACTGTACAATGAGCAGTTCTTC	CASSHRAGLYNEQFF
.	TRBJ2-3	.	TRBV11-3	TGTGCCAGCAGCCCGGCCAGTTTAGATACGCAGTATTTT	CASSPASLDTQYF
.	TRBJ1-5	TRBD1	TRBV19	TGTGCCAGTAGAAAACAGGGGGCGGATCAGCCCCAGCATTTT	CASRKQGADQPQHF
.	TRBJ2-1	.	TRBV11-3	TGTGCCAGCAGCCCTAGGTTCGATGAGCAGTTCTTC	CASSPRFDEQFF
.	TRBJ2-7	TRBD2	TRBV30	TGTGCCACCGGGACTACTTACTCCTACGAGCAGTACTTC	CATGTTYSYEQYF
.	TRBJ1-1	.	TRBV7-9	TGTGCCAGCAGCTCCGCGGGGATAGAAGCTTTCTTT	CASSSAGIEAFF
once	TRBJ1-1	.	TRBV4-3	TGCGCCAGCAGCCAAGATGGGGAGCTGAACACTGAAGCTTTCTTT	CASSQDGELNTEAFF
.	TRBJ1-2	.	TRBV7-2	TGTGCCAGCAGCTCTTCAGACAGCCCGTATGGCTACACCTTC	CASSSSDSPYGYTF
.	TRBJ1-6	TRBD1	TRBV27	TGTGCCAGCAGACGGACAGGCCTAGGAGCCCTCCACTTT	CASRRTGLGALHF